This entry concerns a single T cell receptor (beta chain). These data originate in a study of blood T cell repertoires in COVID-19. Profiled with immunoSEQ multiplex PCR; TCRdb holds only in-frame clones, not every one. The table includes 150,000 to 200,000 clones, around four fifths detected once. The CDR3 runs 16 residues. The ends lost 1 base at V and 5 bases at J; junction bases unmatched: 7. The germline CDR1 and CDR2 sequences are SGHAT and FQDESV (reference sequence). This receptor was taken from a woman in her twenties or thirties with acute or convalescent COVID-19. The V gene is TRBV11-1, the J gene TRBJ2-5; 10 nucleotides align to TRBD1. The sample was peripheral blood. CDR3 sequence reads: CASSLGQGAFGETQYF. CDR3 nucleotides: TGTGCCAGCAGCTTAGGACAGGGGGCGTTTGGGGAGACCCAGTACTTC.